Following are 10 T cell receptor beta chains from one sample sequenced in a study of T cell repertoires in cytomegalovirus infection. TCRdb itself ran the reads through MiXCR, one entry per CDR3 protein. Here the sample spans 100,000 to 150,000 distinct CDR3 sequences, 30% to 40% being singletons. What these receptors recognize is not known. The sequencing used CD8+ T cells from cultured PBMCs, collected from culture after CMV antigen stimulation. These receptors all come from a human donor in good health (CMV status not recorded). Some clones in this sample may be carry-over from other donors' samples.

V gene TRBV27 combines with J gene TRBJ1-2; no clear D. The length of the CDR3 is 13 residues. Germline-derived CDR1 and CDR2 are MNHEY and SMNVEV (reference sequence). Trimming pared 6 bases from V and 4 bases from J, leaving 12 bases between. The CDR3, as DNA: TGTGCCAGCAGCGTCCTTCGGGGCTATGGCTACACCTTC. Protein: CASSVLRGYGYTF.

The chain combines TRBV4-3 with TRBJ2-3; the D call may be TRBD1 or TRBD2 (5 bases each). Germline-derived CDR1 and CDR2 are LGHNA and YSLEER. V lost 3 bases and J lost 6, with 16 bases in between. CDR3 length equals 15 residues. The CDR3 sequence: CASSQNPGPGDTQYF. For the CDR3, the DNA is TGCGCCAGCAGCCAGAACCCGGGACCCGGCGATACGCAGTATTTT.

The chain employs TRBV2 and TRBJ2-3, with D perhaps matching TRBD1 (6 bases). Trimming took 4 bases from V and 2 from J, leaving 13 bases between them. Germline V gives CDR1 SNHLY, CDR2 FYNNEI. This CDR3 has 15 amino acids. CDR3 DNA sequence: TGTGCCAGCAGTGCCCGGGACAAGTACACAGATACGCAGTATTTT. It codes for CASSARDKYTDTQYF.

The sample holds one count of this clonotype. This sequence may be a read error, since a much larger clone differs from it by one base. V usage is TRBV7-8 and J usage is TRBJ1-1; D is possibly TRBD1 (6 bases). The germline V gene has CDR1 SGHVS and CDR2 FQNEAQ. The CDR3 consists of 17 residues. The CDR3 DNA reads as TGTGCCAGCAGCTTAGAATTACCCGGACAGATTTACACTAAAGCTTTCTTT. Translating gives CASSLELPGQIYTKAFF.

A few counts support this clonotype. The V call is TRBV6-5, the J call TRBJ2-1, with TRBD1 identical over 7 bases. The CDR3 spans 15 residues. Germline V gives CDR1 MNHEY, CDR2 SVGAGI. J gave up 10 bases and V 7 bases, and 16 bases lay outside the gene matches. CDR3 nucleotides: TGTGCCAGCAAACAGGGGCACTCCGGCGAGGGCGAGCAGTTCTTC. Protein sequence: CASKQGHSGEGEQFF.

This clonotype was counted only a few times. The chain employs TRBV20-1 and TRBJ2-3; maybe TRBD2 (6 bases). The V gene's germline CDR1 is DFQATT and CDR2 SNEGSKA (reference sequence). The V end was cut by 3 bases, the J end by 2 bases, with 15 bases between. CDR3 length equals 15 residues. The CDR3 protein is CSASALAGLTDTQYF. CDR3 bases: TGCAGTGCTAGTGCTCTGGCGGGGCTCACAGATACGCAGTATTTT.

This clonotype has ten or more counts. This chain links TRBV2 with TRBJ1-1; perhaps TRBD1 as D (5 bases). This CDR3 contains 18 residues. Trimming took 3 bases from V and 0 from J, leaving 20 bases between them. The germline CDR1 and CDR2 sequences are SNHLY and FYNNEI. CDR3 nucleotide sequence: TGTGCCAGCAGTGACACCCGTGGGGCAGGGAGAATGAACACTGAAGCTTTCTTT. Translating gives CASSDTRGAGRMNTEAFF.

Comment on this clonotype: Its ends do not fully match the called genes, so a read error is possible. The chain uses TRBV15 and TRBJ2-1; possibly TRBD1 for D (5 bases). The CDR3 is 15 residues long. CDR1 is LNHNV and CDR2 is YYDKDF in the germline V gene (reference sequence). The CDR3 sequence is CATSEDTPSYNKQFF. The CDR3 DNA follows: TGTGCCACCAGCGAGGACACGCCGTCCTACAATAAGCAGTTCTTC.

V and J are TRBV7-8 and TRBJ2-7; possibly TRBD2 for D (5 bases). Trimming removed 4 bases at V and 5 bases at J, with 12 bases between. This CDR3 spans 13 amino acids. Germline lookup yields CDR1 SGHVS and CDR2 FQNEAQ. CDR3 DNA sequence: TGTGCCAGCAGCTGGATACCGGGGAACGAGCAGTACTTC. This gives the protein CASSWIPGNEQYF.

This clonotype was picked up a small number of times. The chain joins TRBV12-5 to TRBJ2-1, with D possibly TRBD2 on 6 matching bases. Trimming took off 3 bases at V and 6 bases at J, with 12 bases between the two ends. The CDR3 sequence is 14 residues long. CDR1 and CDR2 (germline): LGHNT, FRNRAP. The CDR3 spells CASGLSGEVNEQFF. The DNA of the CDR3 is TGTGCTAGTGGTTTAAGTGGGGAGGTCAATGAGCAGTTCTTC.